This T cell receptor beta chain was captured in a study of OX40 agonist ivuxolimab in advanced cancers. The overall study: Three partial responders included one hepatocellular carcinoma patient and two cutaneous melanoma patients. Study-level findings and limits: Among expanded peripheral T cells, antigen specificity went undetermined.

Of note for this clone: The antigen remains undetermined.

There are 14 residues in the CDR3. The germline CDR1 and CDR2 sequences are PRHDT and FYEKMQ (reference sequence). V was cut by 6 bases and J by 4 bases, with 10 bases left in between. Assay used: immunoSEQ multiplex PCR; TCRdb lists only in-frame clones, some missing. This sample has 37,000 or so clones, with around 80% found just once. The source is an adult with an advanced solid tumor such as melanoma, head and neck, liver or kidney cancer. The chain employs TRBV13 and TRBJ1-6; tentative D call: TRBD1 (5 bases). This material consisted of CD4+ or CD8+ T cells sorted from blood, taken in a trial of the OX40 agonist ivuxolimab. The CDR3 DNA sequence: TGTGCCAGCAGGGATACAGGTTATAATTCACCCCTCCACTTT. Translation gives CASRDTGYNSPLHF. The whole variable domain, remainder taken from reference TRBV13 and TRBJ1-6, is AAGVIQSPRHLIKEKRETATLKCYPIPRHDTVYWYQQGPGQDPQFLISFYEKMQSDKGSIPDRFSAQQFSDYHSELNMSSLELGDSALYFCASRDTGYNSPLHFGNGTRLTVT.